What follows is one TCR beta chain and its context. At least ten counts were recorded for this clonotype. This receptor's antigen is unknown. There are no base qualities to consult, and no much larger clone falls within one base. The entry originates in a study of T cells in Graves' hyperthyroidism and ophthalmopathy (dated by TCRdb to between 2018 and 2021). For context, the study as a whole: Peripheral blood was sampled at the time of initial diagnosis, prior to any treatment. In roughly six Graves' hyperthyroidism patients, the study also compared T-cell repertoires from thyroid tissue with T-cell repertoires from blood. Once sampling was done, hyperthyroidism patients were given methimazole at a starting dose of 30 mg daily, whereas ophthalmopathy patients were given high-dose intravenous methylprednisolone. The paper reports TCR Vbeta CDR3 sequencing of approximately 140 peripheral blood samples: some 44 ophthalmopathy, under 85 hyperthyroidism and approximately 17 progressor patients. Prospective prediction of ophthalmopathy was tested in an independent validation cohort of 18 hyperthyroidism patients and some 17 patients who later progressed to ophthalmopathy. TCR V-J signatures able to tell the groups apart were searched for in a discovery cohort of approximately 95 patients, of whom roughly 42 had Graves' ophthalmopathy and under 65 had stable Graves' hyperthyroidism. The approximately 90 discovery patients were divided at random into training and test sets in a 7:3 ratio. Beyond this particular receptor, the publication reports: In validation, the model predicted progression to ophthalmopathy a median of approximately 6.3 months before onset, with around 70% sensitivity and about 72% specificity. A model built on a 13 V-J signature distinguished ophthalmopathy from stable hyperthyroidism, reaching approximately 89% sensitivity and around 81% specificity in cross-validation and 80%/75% in testing. Most expanded thyroid clonotypes (frequency above 0.001) were also found in blood, which suggests that blood repertoires may mirror thyroid immune responses. No statistical method was used to fix the sample size in advance, and group allocation was not hidden from the investigators.

TCR beta CDR3 regions were amplified from RNA transcripts. For the first round of RT-PCR on the TCR CDR3, the HTBI primer set was used together with the Qiagen OneStep RT-PCR kit. The libraries were constructed in a second round of multiplex PCR and then size-selected and purified. The libraries were sequenced on an Illumina HiSeq2000 using paired-end 100 bp reads. The source study handled its data this way. SOAPnuke was used to process the raw data, removing reads that contained adapters or uncalled bases, had a mean Phred below 15, or lacked an exact match to the constant primer or identifier. High-quality paired reads were merged using COPE v1.2.5, and each unique nucleotide sequence was defined as a clonotype. MiTCR v1.1 was used to align clonotypes to the IMGT TRBV, TRBD and TRBJ reference segments. Analysis was restricted to V-J combinations with a frequency above 0.0001, which covered about 99% of repertoires. A TCS score was defined as the ratio between F50 (clonal expansion) and ExV (chaos), using BLOSUM62-based TCRdist between CDR3 peptides within each V-J. Welch's t-statistics and random forest reduced fewer than 550 V-J features to fewer than 15, which were used in a naive Bayes classifier (R e1071). The public reads were reanalyzed by TCRdb: fastp trimming at Q25, MiXCR alignment, in-frame beta chains only. Here each entry gathers all rows of one CDR3 protein and keeps the most common genes and DNA. TCRdb's processing, not the study's, gives the V and J calls here. The sample data list around 580,000 distinct CDR3 sequences, and 15% to 20% of these were observed just once. The ten most abundant clones make up under 20% of the sample.

A patient counted as having stable Graves' hyperthyroidism if no progression to ophthalmopathy occurred over 18 months of follow-up. Hyperthyroidism patients were newly diagnosed, had a disease duration of under 2 months, and were aged 18 to 65 years. Exclusion was applied to patients with uncontrolled infections, other autoimmune diseases, pregnancy or lactation. Clinical symptoms, serum thyroxine and TRAb, thyroid ultrasound, and orbital computed tomography formed the basis for the diagnoses. Ficoll-Paque density gradient centrifugation was used to isolate PBMCs from around 9.1 ml of fresh peripheral blood. Total RNA was extracted with Trizol reagent, and quality was checked on an Agilent 2100 Bioanalyzer. The germline V gene yields MDHEN for CDR1 and SYDVKM for CDR2. Trimming takes 4 bases off V and 4 bases off J; junction bases not matched to a gene: 15. From its cysteine to its phenylalanine, the CDR3 spans 17 amino acids. The kept DNA is CDR3 alone, 51 bases in frame from the first base.

The clonotype comes from a woman under 30 with Graves' hyperthyroidism. The material sequenced was blood. This sequence uses TRBV28 and TRBJ2-7, and 8 junction bases match TRBD1. The nucleotides are TGTGCCAGCAGTTCTGACAGGGGTCTCTCGGACGAATACGAGCAGTACTTC. This yields the protein CASSSDRGLSDEYEQYF.